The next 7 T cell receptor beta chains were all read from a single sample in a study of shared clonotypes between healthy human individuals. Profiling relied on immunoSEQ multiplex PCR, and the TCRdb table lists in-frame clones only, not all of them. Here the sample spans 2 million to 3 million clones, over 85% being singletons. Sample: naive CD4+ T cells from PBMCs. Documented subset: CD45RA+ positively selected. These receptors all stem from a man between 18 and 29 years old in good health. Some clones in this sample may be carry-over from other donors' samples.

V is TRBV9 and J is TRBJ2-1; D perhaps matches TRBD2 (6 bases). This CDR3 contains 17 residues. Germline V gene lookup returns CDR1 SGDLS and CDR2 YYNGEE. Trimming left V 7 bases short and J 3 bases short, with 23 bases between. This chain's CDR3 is CASAPGGTSYFYNEQFF. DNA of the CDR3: TGTGCCAGCGCCCCCGGGGGTACTAGTTACTTCTACAATGAGCAGTTCTTC.

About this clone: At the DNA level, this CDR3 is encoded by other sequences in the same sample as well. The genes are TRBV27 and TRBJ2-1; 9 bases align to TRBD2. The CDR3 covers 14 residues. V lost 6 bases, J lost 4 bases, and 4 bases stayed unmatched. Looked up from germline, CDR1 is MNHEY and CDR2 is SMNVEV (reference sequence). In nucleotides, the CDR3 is TGTGCCAGCAGGCCGGGACTAGCTTACAATGAGCAGTTCTTC. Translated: CASRPGLAYNEQFF.

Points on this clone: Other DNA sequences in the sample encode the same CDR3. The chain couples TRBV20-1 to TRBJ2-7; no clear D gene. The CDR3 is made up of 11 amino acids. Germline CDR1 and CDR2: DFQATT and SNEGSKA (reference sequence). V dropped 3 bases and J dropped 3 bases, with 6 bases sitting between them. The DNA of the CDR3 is TGCAGTGCTAGGCTGAGCTACGAGCAGTACTTC. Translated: CSARLSYEQYF.

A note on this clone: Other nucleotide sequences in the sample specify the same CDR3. CDR3 sequence reads: CASSPSSGRGNEQFF. The DNA of the CDR3 is TGTGCCAGCAGCCCCTCTAGCGGGAGGGGTAATGAGCAGTTCTTC. The gene calls are TRBV5-4 and TRBJ2-1; 12 positions agree with TRBD2. Trimming removed 4 bases from V and 7 bases from J; junction bases left unmatched: 6. The CDR3 length is 15 residues. Germline CDR1 reads SGHNT; CDR2 reads YYREEE (reference sequence).

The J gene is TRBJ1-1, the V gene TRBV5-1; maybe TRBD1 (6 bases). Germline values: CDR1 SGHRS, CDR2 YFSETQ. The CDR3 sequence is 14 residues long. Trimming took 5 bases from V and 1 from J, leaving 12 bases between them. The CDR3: CASSHARGNTEAFF. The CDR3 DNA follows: TGCGCCAGCAGTCACGCCAGGGGGAACACTGAAGCTTTCTTT.

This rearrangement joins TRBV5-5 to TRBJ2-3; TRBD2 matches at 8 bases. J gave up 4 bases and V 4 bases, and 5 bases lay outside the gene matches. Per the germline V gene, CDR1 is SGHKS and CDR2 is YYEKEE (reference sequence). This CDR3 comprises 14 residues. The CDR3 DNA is TGTGCCAGCAGCCAGACTAGCGTCCCAGATACGCAGTATTTT. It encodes CASSQTSVPDTQYF.

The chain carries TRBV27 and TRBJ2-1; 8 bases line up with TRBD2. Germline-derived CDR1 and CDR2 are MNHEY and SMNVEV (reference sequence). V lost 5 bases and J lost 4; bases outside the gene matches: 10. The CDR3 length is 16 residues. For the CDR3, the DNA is TGTGCCAGCAGTCCATTAAGCGGGAGAGCATACAATGAGCAGTTCTTC. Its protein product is CASSPLSGRAYNEQFF.